This T cell receptor (beta chain) was recovered during a study of blood T cell repertoires in COVID-19. On the study more broadly: T cells, B-cell-depleted T cells, or PBMCs provided the cDNA or gDNA that served as material.

The germline V gene has CDR1 SNHLY and CDR2 FYNNEI. The CDR3 extends over 14 amino acids. With V trimmed by 7 bases and J by 6 bases, 8 bases remained unmatched. Generated by immunoSEQ multiplex PCR, the TCRdb table keeps only in-frame clones and is missing some. Of around 80,000 clones detected, around 83% appear once; the ten largest clones hold approximately 9.1%. The V call is TRBV2, the J call TRBJ1-5, with TRBD1 matching 8 bases. The source is a human donor in a cohort sampled during active COVID-19. Input material: peripheral blood. CDR3: CASKGQGGGQPQHF. The CDR3 bases are TGTGCCAGCAAAGGACAGGGAGGGGGTCAGCCCCAGCATTTT.